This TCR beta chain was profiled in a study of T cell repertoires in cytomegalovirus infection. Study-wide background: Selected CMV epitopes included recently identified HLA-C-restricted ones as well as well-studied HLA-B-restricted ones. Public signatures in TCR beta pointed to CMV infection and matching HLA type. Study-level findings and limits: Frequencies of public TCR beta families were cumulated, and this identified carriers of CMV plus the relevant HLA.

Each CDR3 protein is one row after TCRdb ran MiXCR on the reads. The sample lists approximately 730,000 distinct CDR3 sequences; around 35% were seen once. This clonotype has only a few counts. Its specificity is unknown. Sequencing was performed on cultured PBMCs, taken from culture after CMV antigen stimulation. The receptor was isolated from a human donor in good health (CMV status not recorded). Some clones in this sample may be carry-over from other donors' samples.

The CDR3 reads CASGSSLSGRAYNEQFF. CDR3 sequence (DNA): TGTGCTAGTGGTTCATCCCTGAGCGGGCGAGCCTACAATGAGCAGTTCTTC. V is TRBV12-5 and J is TRBJ2-1; possible D gene TRBD2, 6 bases. V was cut by 4 bases and J by 2 bases, with 18 bases left in between. Germline V gene data show CDR1 as LGHNT and CDR2 as FRNRAP. The CDR3 is made up of 17 amino acids.